One sample yielded the 15 T cell receptor beta chains listed below, sequenced in a study of shared clonotypes between healthy human individuals. TCRdb's copy holds only in-frame clones and misses some; the assay was immunoSEQ multiplex PCR. The sample consists of about 1.4 million clones, roughly 95% of them appearing once. The sample consisted of naive CD4+ T cells sorted from blood. As to subset: CD45RA+ positively selected. All receptors derive from a man under 40 in good health.

The gene calls are TRBV5-8 and TRBJ1-1; 7 nucleotides match TRBD1. CDR1 is SGHTS and CDR2 is YDEGEE in the germline V gene. The V and J ends lost 5 bases and 1 base, in that order; junction bases with no gene match: 8. The CDR3 consists of 15 residues. The CDR3 loop is CASRPTGAPNTEAFF. CDR3 in DNA: TGTGCCAGCAGACCTACAGGGGCGCCGAACACTGAAGCTTTCTTT.

The V call is TRBV6-1, the J call TRBJ2-5, with 7 bases matching TRBD1. This CDR3 has 16 amino acids. The germline CDR1 and CDR2 sequences are MNHNS and SASEGT. V trimming: 4 bases; J trimming: 4 bases; junction bases outside the gene matches: 12. CDR3 in DNA: TGTGCCAGCAGTGTGAACAGGGGCTTCATCGGAGAGACCCAGTACTTC. This translates into CASSVNRGFIGETQYF.

The V and J genes are TRBV10-3 and TRBJ2-7; 11 bases line up with TRBD2. The CDR3 has 16 residues. From germline, CDR1 is ENHRY and CDR2 SYGVKD. Trimming at V came to 11 bases and at J to 6 bases, leaving 18 bases not matched to a gene. The CDR3 loop reads CASEGASGRQRVEQYF. CDR3 nucleotides: TGTGCCTCCGAAGGGGCTAGCGGGAGGCAGAGGGTCGAGCAGTACTTC.

The rearrangement links TRBV9 to TRBJ2-1; 7 bases match TRBD1. CDR3 size: 16 residues. With 0 bases clipped from V and 3 bases from J, the junction kept 6 bases outside the gene matches. CDR1 is SGDLS and CDR2 is YYNGEE in the germline V gene. CDR3 sequence: CASSVGPQGVYNEQFF. CDR3 nucleotides: TGTGCCAGCAGCGTAGGCCCCCAGGGGGTCTACAATGAGCAGTTCTTC.

The V call is TRBV7-9, the J call TRBJ2-7, with 8 bases identical to TRBD1. V dropped 5 bases and J dropped 0; count of bases not matched to a gene: 9. Germline V gene data show CDR1 as SEHNR and CDR2 as FQNEAQ (reference sequence). The CDR3 is made up of 16 amino acids. CDR3 coding DNA: TGTGCCAGCAGCCCCAAGGGAGGACAGGGCTCCTACGAGCAGTACTTC. As protein: CASSPKGGQGSYEQYF. The full variable domain, completed using reference TRBV7-9 and TRBJ2-7, is DTGVSQNPRHKITKRGQNVTFRCDPISEHNRLYWYRQTLGQGPEFLTYFQNEAQLEKSRLLSDRFSAERPKGSFSTLEIQRTEQGDSAMYLCASSPKGGQGSYEQYFGPGTRLTVT.

The gene calls are TRBV15 and TRBJ1-2; D gene uncertain. CDR3 size: 12 residues. The germline V gene encodes CDR1 LNHNV and CDR2 YYDKDF (reference sequence). V was pared by 7 bases and J by 3 bases, with 9 bases between. CDR3: CATKSDYYGYTF. The CDR3, as DNA: TGTGCCACCAAGTCGGATTACTATGGCTACACCTTC.

In this sample, this clone turned up once. The V gene is TRBV7-2, the J gene TRBJ2-1; the match to TRBD2 covers 11 bases. The length of the CDR3 is 12 residues. After removal of 0 bases from V and 16 bases from J, the junction contained 2 bases not matched to a gene. Germline V lookup: CDR1 SGHTA, CDR2 FQGNSA. DNA of the CDR3: TGTGCCAGCAGCTTAGCGACTAGCGGGAAATTCTTC. Its protein product is CASSLATSGKFF. Using reference TRBV7-2 and TRBJ2-1 for the parts outside the CDR3, the full variable domain is GAGVSQSPSNKVTEKGKDVELRCDPISGHTALYWYRQSLGQGLEFLIYFQGNSAPDKSGLPSDRFSAERTGGSVSTLTIQRTQQEDSAVYLCASSLATSGKFFGPGTRLTVL.

The chain combines TRBV10-3 with TRBJ2-1; 7 nucleotides agree with TRBD2. The V gene end was trimmed by 6 bases and the J gene end by 3 bases; junction bases not matched to a gene: 2. Germline loops: CDR1 ENHRY, CDR2 SYGVKD. This CDR3 has 13 amino acids. This CDR3 reads CAISGTNYNEQFF. The CDR3 coding sequence is TGTGCCATCAGCGGGACTAACTACAATGAGCAGTTCTTC.

The V call is TRBV28, the J call TRBJ2-7; D is undetermined. V was clipped by 5 bases and J by 2 bases, with 4 bases between them. CDR1 MDHEN and CDR2 SYDVKM come from the germline V gene. CDR3 length equals 11 residues. The CDR3 protein is CASSATYEQYF. The DNA for the CDR3 is TGTGCCAGCAGTGCGACCTACGAGCAGTACTTC.

The chain employs TRBV5-1 and TRBJ2-1; 12 positions agree with TRBD2. The CDR3 has 17 residues. The germline gives CDR1 SGHRS, CDR2 YFSETQ. V shed 0 bases, J shed 8 bases, and the junction held 9 bases outside the gene matches. The CDR3 here is CASSLGSLAGGLDEQFF. CDR3 sequence (DNA): TGCGCCAGCAGCTTGGGGTCTCTAGCGGGAGGGCTCGATGAGCAGTTCTTC. Supplemented by reference TRBV5-1 and TRBJ2-1, the full variable domain reads KAGVTQTPRYLIKTRGQQVTLSCSPISGHRSVSWYQQTPGQGLQFLFEYFSETQRNKGNFPGRFSGRQFSNSRSEMNVSTLELGDSALYLCASSLGSLAGGLDEQFFGPGTRLTVL.

This chain links TRBV5-4 with TRBJ2-1; D not certain. The CDR3 has 13 amino acids. Trimming shortened V by 0 bases and J by 8 bases, and 9 bases separated the two germline ends. Germline V gene data show CDR1 as SGHNT and CDR2 as YYREEE (reference sequence). DNA for the CDR3: TGTGCCAGCAGCTTGGCCCCTACGGATGAGCAGTTCTTC. This encodes CASSLAPTDEQFF.

V and J are TRBV4-3 and TRBJ2-5; D gene uncertain. Looked up from germline, CDR1 is LGHNA and CDR2 is YSLEER. V lost 0 bases and J 5 bases, leaving 16 bases between the germline ends. The CDR3 consists of 16 residues. Here the CDR3 DNA reads TGCGCCAGCAGCCAAGAAAGGGCGGCGCATCCGGAGACCCAGTACTTC. It yields the protein CASSQERAAHPETQYF.

The V and J genes are TRBV5-6 and TRBJ2-4; TRBD1 matches 8 bases. Germline V CDR1 and CDR2: SGHDT, YYEEEE. The CDR3 runs 14 residues. Trimming took 5 bases from V and 8 from J; bases not matched to a gene: 9. The CDR3 sequence is CASRLTQGAYIQYF. The CDR3 coding sequence is TGTGCCAGCAGGTTAACGCAGGGGGCGTACATTCAGTACTTC. The full variable domain, completed using reference TRBV5-6 and TRBJ2-4, is DAGVTQSPTHLIKTRGQQVTLRCSPKSGHDTVSWYQQALGQGPQFIFQYYEEEERQRGNFPDRFSGHQFPNYSSELNVNALLLGDSALYLCASRLTQGAYIQYFGAGTRLSVL.

The J gene is TRBJ2-7, the V gene TRBV4-3, with TRBD2 as a possible D gene (6 bases). Germline V CDR1 and CDR2: LGHNA, YSLEER. Trimming shortened V by 0 bases and J by 3 bases, and 18 bases separated the two germline ends. The CDR3 covers 17 residues. The CDR3 coding sequence is TGCGCCAGCAGCCAAGACTTACCGAGGAGTAGCGGCTACGAGCAGTACTTC. This encodes CASSQDLPRSSGYEQYF.

The chain carries TRBV11-2 and TRBJ1-2; the match to TRBD1 covers 9 bases. This CDR3 has 13 amino acids. Per the germline V gene, CDR1 is SGHAT and CDR2 is FQNNGV. Trimming took 3 bases from V and 6 from J; bases not matched to a gene: 2. CDR3 loop: CASSFTGGDGYTF. The CDR3 bases are TGTGCCAGCAGCTTTACAGGGGGCGATGGCTACACCTTC.